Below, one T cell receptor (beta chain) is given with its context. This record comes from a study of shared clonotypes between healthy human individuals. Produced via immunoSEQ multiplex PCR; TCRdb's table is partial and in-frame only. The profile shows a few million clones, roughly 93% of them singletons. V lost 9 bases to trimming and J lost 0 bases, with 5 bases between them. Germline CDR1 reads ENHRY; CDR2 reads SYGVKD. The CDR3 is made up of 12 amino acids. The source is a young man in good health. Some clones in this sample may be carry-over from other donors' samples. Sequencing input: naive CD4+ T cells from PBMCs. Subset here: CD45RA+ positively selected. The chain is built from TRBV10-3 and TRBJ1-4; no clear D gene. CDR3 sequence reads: CAIAATNEKLFF. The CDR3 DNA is TGTGCCATTGCCGCAACTAATGAAAAACTGTTTTTT.